The sequence of this TCR beta chain was determined in a study of response to subunit inactivated influenza vaccine. Notes on the study in general: With each seasonal influenza vaccination, the authors suggested, few new T cells are recruited.

TCRdb used MiXCR to reprocess the RT-PCR reads, holding one entry per CDR3 protein. Of 500,000 to 600,000 distinct CDR3 sequences in the sample, more than 15% were seen once. CDR1 SGHRS and CDR2 YFSETQ come from the germline V gene. V lost 4 bases, J lost 2 bases, and 9 bases stayed unmatched. The CDR3 extends over 15 amino acids. This clonotype turned up a few times. Its antigen is as yet unknown. The material sequenced was CD4+ T cells sorted from PBMCs, taken less than 30 months after vaccination. The receptor was isolated from a man in his fifties or sixties who received an inactivated influenza vaccine. The rearrangement joins TRBV5-1 to TRBJ2-7; 7 bases align to TRBD2. DNA of the CDR3: TGCGCCAGCAGCAGCGGGACCTCCATAGCCTACGAGCAGTACTTC. Its protein product is CASSSGTSIAYEQYF.